One and the same sample provided the 13 T cell receptor beta chains below, sequenced in a study of T cells after yellow fever vaccination. TCRdb independently ran MiXCR on the 5' RACE reads; one entry per CDR3 protein. The sample records roughly 320,000 distinct CDR3 sequences, around 10% being singletons. The source was CD4+ T cells sorted from PBMCs, collected 45 days after the yellow fever booster vaccination. These receptors came from a man aged 18 to 35 who received the YFV17D yellow fever vaccine.

Only a few counts were recorded for this clonotype. The J gene is TRBJ2-4, the V gene TRBV4-2, with no clear D. V was clipped by 1 base and J by 0 bases, with 10 bases between them. The CDR3 runs to 16 residues. CDR1 and CDR2 (germline): LGHNA, YNFKEQ. In DNA form, the CDR3 reads TGTGCCAGCAGCCAAGTTGAAGGTTTAGCCAAAAACATTCAGTACTTC. Protein sequence: CASSQVEGLAKNIQYF.

This clonotype was counted between two and nine times. This chain uses TRBV20-1 with TRBJ1-2, with D perhaps TRBD1 (6 bases). V was cut by 3 bases and J by 10 bases, with 15 bases left in between. The germline gives CDR1 DFQATT, CDR2 SNEGSKA (reference sequence). The CDR3 sequence is 12 residues long. Here the CDR3 DNA reads TGCAGTGCTAGTCCGGCGGGACACTTCTACACCTTC. Translated, it gives CSASPAGHFYTF.

This clonotype has a count of ten or more. The chain has TRBV10-3 and TRBJ2-3; D possibly matches TRBD1 or TRBD2 (5 bases each). Trimming stripped 7 bases from V and 2 bases from J, with 10 bases between. CDR1 and CDR2 from the germline V gene are ENHRY and SYGVKD. This CDR3 region has 13 residues. The CDR3 reads CAIKPGPTDTQYF. The DNA for the CDR3 is TGTGCCATCAAACCGGGACCCACAGATACGCAGTATTTT.

This clonotype showed up just a few times. The chain links TRBV4-3 to TRBJ2-1; 8 bases agree with TRBD2. CDR3 length equals 16 residues. Trimming took 3 bases from V and 2 from J; bases not matched to a gene: 6. Per the germline V gene, CDR1 is LGHNA and CDR2 is YSLEER. The CDR3 sequence: CASSQLGSGAYNEQFF. In DNA form, the CDR3 reads TGCGCCAGCAGCCAGTTAGGTAGCGGGGCCTACAATGAGCAGTTCTTC.

The table lists this clonotype with a few counts. The chain couples TRBV2 to TRBJ1-1; D uncertain. The germline gives CDR1 SNHLY, CDR2 FYNNEI. The CDR3 covers 15 residues. V lost 8 bases and J lost 1, with 17 bases in between. The CDR3 here is CASQVMFGPNTEAFF. CDR3 DNA sequence: TGTGCCAGCCAAGTAATGTTTGGCCCGAACACTGAAGCTTTCTTT. The full variable domain, in which reference TRBV2 and TRBJ1-1 provide the parts outside the CDR3, is EPEVTQTPSHQVTQMGQEVILRCVPISNHLYFYWYRQILGQKVEFLVSFYNNEISEKSEIFDDQFSVERPDGSNFTLKIRSTKLEDSAMYFCASQVMFGPNTEAFFGQGTRLTVV.

The V gene is TRBV12-3 or TRBV12-4, the J gene TRBJ1-6; possibly TRBD1 for D (6 bases). Deletions cut 6 bases from V and 13 bases from J, with 16 bases between. The CDR3 covers 13 residues. Written as DNA, the CDR3 is TGTGCCAGCAGCCCGGACCAGGGGTGGCCCCTCCACTTT. This gives the protein CASSPDQGWPLHF.

This clonotype was observed once. The V and J genes are TRBV20-1 and TRBJ1-5; 10 bases match TRBD1. Germline V gives CDR1 DFQATT, CDR2 SNEGSKA (reference sequence). This CDR3 region has 17 residues. The ends lost 5 bases at V and 3 bases at J; junction bases unmatched: 13. The CDR3 reads CSARERPGQGFNQPQHF. The DNA for the CDR3 is TGCAGTGCTCGGGAGAGGCCGGGACAGGGGTTCAATCAGCCCCAGCATTTT.

This clonotype showed up just a few times. This chain uses TRBV20-1 with TRBJ2-6; D is ambiguous. The length of the CDR3 is 16 residues. Looked up from germline, CDR1 is DFQATT and CDR2 is SNEGSKA (reference sequence). V lost 3 bases to trimming and J lost 4 bases, with 16 bases between them. The DNA of the CDR3 is TGCAGTGCTAGCACCGGACCTTCTACCGGGGCCAACGTCCTGACTTTC. As protein: CSASTGPSTGANVLTF.

This clonotype was detected many times. This may stem from a read error, because a much larger clone lies one nucleotide away. The J gene is TRBJ2-3, the V gene TRBV7-9; D remains ambiguous. CDR1 and CDR2 (germline): SEHNR, FQNEAQ (reference sequence). V lost 5 bases, J lost 4 bases, and 7 bases lay in between. This CDR3 spans 12 amino acids. The CDR3 sequence: CASSPQSDTQYF. CDR3 nucleotide sequence: TGTGCCAGCAGCCCCCAGTCAGATACGCAGTATTTT.

The chain has TRBV24-1 and TRBJ2-5; tentative D call: TRBD1 (6 bases). Trimming removed 6 bases at V and 5 bases at J, with 12 bases between. The CDR3 runs 13 residues. Germline V gene sequence: CDR1 KGHDR, CDR2 SFDVKD. Written as DNA, the CDR3 is TGTGCCACCAGTAACAGGGCTGGGGAGACCCAGTACTTC. Translation gives CATSNRAGETQYF.

A few counts support this clonotype. The V call is TRBV5-6, the J call TRBJ1-2; D not certain. Germline V gives CDR1 SGHDT, CDR2 YYEEEE. Trimming cost V 1 base and J 8 bases, with 15 bases left between them. CDR3 length: 14 residues. The CDR3 nucleotides are TGTGCCAGCAGCTTGAGTTCCGGAGCCGGGGGCTACACCTTC. This translates into CASSLSSGAGGYTF.

This clonotype occurred many times. J is TRBJ2-5 and V is TRBV5-8; D call uncertain. The length of the CDR3 is 12 residues. V was cut by 5 bases and J by 5 bases, with 10 bases left in between. Germline CDR1 SGHTS, CDR2 YDEGEE. The DNA of the CDR3 is TGTGCCAGCAGATTTCGCTCCGAGACCCAGTACTTC. Encoded protein: CASRFRSETQYF. The whole variable domain, filled in from reference TRBV5-8 and TRBJ2-5, reads EAGVTQSPTHLIKTRGQQATLRCSPISGHTSVYWYQQALGLGLQFLLWYDEGEERNRGNFPPRFSGRQFPNYSSELNVNALELEDSALYLCASRFRSETQYFGPGTRLLVL.

The chain has TRBV15 and TRBJ1-1; no definite D call. CDR3 length equals 13 residues. CDR1 LNHNV and CDR2 YYDKDF come from the germline V gene (reference sequence). Trimming removed 4 bases from V and 1 base from J, with 7 bases in between. The CDR3 coding sequence is TGTGCCACCAGCACCTCACGGAACACTGAAGCTTTCTTT. It translates to CATSTSRNTEAFF.